This T cell receptor beta chain is from a study of cytomegalovirus exposure and HLA in healthy donors (dated by TCRdb to 2016 to 2017). Study-wide context: An earlier analysis of some 620 of the donors reported 276 Gb of sequence data and approximately 120 million unique TCR beta sequences obtained from around 190 million T cells. An early release that covered about 600 HLA-typed donors contained approximately 300 gigabases of sequencing data and some 87 million unique TCR sequences. Of the approximately 400 genotyped donors, 80% to 90% were placed in the genetic ancestry cluster associated with self-reported Caucasian donors. The aim of the study was to test whether cataloging public T cell receptors could identify signatures of past pathogen exposure. Using immunosequencing, the study profiled T cell repertoires from 500 to 800 subjects and related those repertoires to cytomegalovirus serostatus. Along with the roughly 700-subject first cohort, a separate validation cohort of some 130 different subjects was used. To predict cytomegalovirus infection status, the study brought together high-throughput TCR immunosequencing, statistical association of individual TCRs with disease status, and machine learning. A later analysis re-examined previously published TCR beta repertoires from just over 650 donors and added high-resolution HLA genotyping to investigate patterns of TCR occurrence. Rather than drawing on any new phenotypic data, the later analysis identified candidate immune exposures from TCR beta sequences and the way those sequences occurred across donors. An earlier analysis of fewer than 750 of the donors used high-throughput TCR beta sequencing to judge whether each TCR beta V gene segment behaved as functional or pseudogenic. Alongside the repertoire data, information on donor age, sex, ethnicity and CMV serostatus was compiled. A later genetic analysis took genome-wide SNP genotypes for about 65% of the 666 donors and used that subset as a discovery cohort. All discovery cohort repertoires had been generated on a single sequencing platform. Both class I and class II loci were covered by HLA typing, at four-digit resolution. The number of donors typed differed by locus, with 629-630 for A, B, C, DRB1 and DQB1, around 500 for DQA1, approximately 570 for DPA1, and some 440 for DPB1. Because of strong linkage in the cohort, 4 to 6 DR-DQ haplotypes were treated as single units for association and clustering. On average, 235,054 unique TCR beta nucleotide sequences were sequenced per donor among several hundred genotyped donors of the cohort, with roughly 19% of those sequences being non-productive. General findings and caveats noted by the study authors: The presence/absence analyses assumed that sequencing depth was roughly uniform across donors, and that assumption may not be true. A later genetic analysis associated a missense DCLRE1C variant with V-gene and J-gene trimming of TCR beta chains, and an independent cohort replicated the association. In both the original and validation cohorts, the classifier was reported to diagnose cytomegalovirus status with high specificity and sensitivity. At a false discovery rate of 0.05, a later analysis linked some 17,000 TCR beta sequences to specific HLA alleles. Because counts were too low, roughly 16 rarely observed V segments, including chromosome 9 orphons, were left out of the earlier analysis of 500 to 650 of the donors. Several of the top co-occurrence clusters appeared to be linked to parvovirus B19, influenza, CMV and Epstein-Barr virus, according to a later analysis. A further reported finding was that TCR beta sequences accurately predicted the HLA-A and HLA-B alleles for most subjects in the first cohort. In a later analysis, the rate of TCR association differed among HLA loci, with DRB1 alleles having the most associated TCRs and HLA-C alleles having the fewest. Three of the identified cytomegalovirus-associated TCR beta chains were confirmed in vitro to be specific for cytomegalovirus antigens. When HLA alleles, especially DR and DQ, strongly co-occurred, TCR associations were difficult to assign to individual alleles. A total of about 180 TCR beta chains were listed by the study as associated with cytomegalovirus. In this cohort, only TCR beta chains were sequenced, and detectable features were limited by the absence of alpha or paired-chain data. HLA typing was unavailable for some donors at each locus, so association tests used only the typed subset. The 87-base-pair reads could not distinguish some IMGT-functional V segments, including TRBV6-2 and TRBV6-3, so those segments were excluded. Across donors, most TCR sequences were observed very rarely, whereas some public TCRs were present in many individuals. Correlated functional status among segregating V segments might reflect linkage disequilibrium, but an unknown experimental factor could not be ruled out. The sequencing pipeline was judged likely to have produced a cluster of highly shared sequence variants as a technical artifact. Immune exposure information for the cohort was limited to CMV serostatus. In a later analysis, HLA-associated TCR beta chains showed more clonal expansion and lower generation probabilities than non-associated chains that were equally common. An earlier analysis of 587 of the donors showed that most TCR beta V segments appeared in productive rearrangements either about 90% or about 30% of the time, which broadly matched IMGT annotations. According to a later analysis, most CMV-associated TCR beta chains appeared to be HLA-restricted, and the HLA associations seemed to be driven largely by CMV exposure. In a later genetic analysis, fewer N-insertions in productive TCRs were reported among donors in an Asian-associated ancestry cluster than the roughly 640-donor mean. According to the authors, the approach could potentially be generalized to other disease states and immunological phenotypes.

To note about this clone: Its binding antigen is unknown. No much larger clone is present one base from it, and per-base qualities are unavailable.

CDR3 length: 15 amino acids, cysteine to phenylalanine. CDR3 DNA is the only sequence kept; it has 45 bases, read in frame from the first base. The germline V gene (reference sequence) provides CDR1 SEHNR and CDR2 FQNEAQ. Relative to germline, V is 4 bases shorter and J is 5 bases shorter, with 14 bases between their ends. The cohort comprised around 690 healthy bone marrow donors. Cohort members were all nominally healthy when sampled, although unrecorded immune exposures were likely present. The donor tested CMV seronegative, placing the donor among the 350 to 400 seronegative members of the cohort. A peripheral blood sample was provided by each donor, and peripheral blood mononuclear cells were used for TCR beta sequencing. Genomic DNA was extracted from the blood cell samples with the Qiagen DNeasy Blood Extraction Kit. Preparation of the library involved the immunoSEQ multiplex PCR assay. For the multiplex PCR, a mixture combining 60 forward primers for TCR Vbeta segments and 13 reverse primers for TCR Jbeta segments was used. The CDR3 region of rearranged TCR beta genes was amplified from genomic DNA by a multiplex PCR assay. Amplified TCR beta libraries were sequenced as 87-base-pair reads on the Illumina HiSeq System. The paper's data handling went like this. A later analysis tallied 75 million to 85 million unique TCR beta chains across the 640 or so repertoires, and approximately 12 million of those chains were shared by two or more donors. Raw reads were error-corrected and collapsed into unique sequences with a nearest-neighbor algorithm that merged closely related sequences to remove PCR and sequencing errors. Alignment of CDR3 sequences to IMGT reference sequences was used to assign V, D and J gene segments. For a sequence to be retained, at least a six-nucleotide match to both a V gene segment and a J gene segment was required. A rearrangement counted as productive if the CDR3 had no stop codons and remained in frame with V and J, and every other rearrangement counted as non-productive. CDR3 was defined according to IMGT convention as the region running from the second conserved V-encoded cysteine to the conserved J-encoded phenylalanine. In an earlier analysis of roughly 580 of the donors, sequences lacking an unambiguous match to a single V gene segment were excluded. An earlier analysis of roughly 590 of the donors called V segments functional above 56.7% productive rearrangements and segregating when the between-donor standard deviation exceeded 5%. To diagnose cytomegalovirus status from the catalog of TCR beta chain sequences, a statistical classification framework was built. A later analysis assigned V and J genes by comparing TCR nucleotide sequences with IMGT/GENE-DB human TR gene sequences. A later analysis assigned CDR3 sequences and most-parsimonious VDJ recombination scenarios with the TCRdist pipeline. A later analysis defined each TCR beta chain by its CDR3 amino acid sequence plus V-gene family, and excluded reads lacking a unique V-gene family. To address suspected cross-contamination and a sequencing artifact, a later analysis removed 592 highly shared, low-generation-probability nucleotide sequences. For each public chain, a later analysis derived a clonal expansion index from normalized ranks of inferred template counts within each repertoire. In a later analysis, generation probabilities were computed with a VDJ recombination model fitted to out-of-frame rearrangements, and the resulting probabilities were checked against IGoR. In a later analysis, hypergeometric tests were used to score TCR-TCR, TCR-HLA and TCR-CMV co-occurrence, with a repertoire-size bias correction applied to TCR pairs. In a later analysis, false discovery rates were estimated by permuting HLA or CMV assignments 20 times. A later analysis grouped co-occurring TCRs with DBSCAN, adding TCRdist sequence similarity when clustering within HLA-allele-positive subsets. Repertoires with fewer than 30,000 or more than 120,000 public chains, plus five repertoires with anomalous nucleotide sharing, were excluded from co-occurrence clustering. TCRdb obtained this table from immuneACCESS and retained in-frame rearrangements with V and J assigned. These tables miss some clones; where compared with another copy, unresolved V genes account for less than half of the shortfall, and the remainder is unexplained. V, J and clone size are those of that table, while D and trimming were read from the DNA. The sample includes 99,000 or so clones, with nearly 85% observed a single time. 5% to 6.5% of the sample goes to the ten largest clones.

Sample: PBMCs. The source of this sequence is a man aged 18 to 30 in good health and CMV-seronegative. The rearranged chain carries TRBV7-9 and TRBJ2-2; TRBD2 is a possible D gene, resting on 7 matching bases. CDR3 reads: CASSSLGGRTGELFF. The nucleotide sequence reads as follows: TGTGCCAGCAGCTCCCTCGGGGGGCGAACCGGGGAGCTGTTTTTT.